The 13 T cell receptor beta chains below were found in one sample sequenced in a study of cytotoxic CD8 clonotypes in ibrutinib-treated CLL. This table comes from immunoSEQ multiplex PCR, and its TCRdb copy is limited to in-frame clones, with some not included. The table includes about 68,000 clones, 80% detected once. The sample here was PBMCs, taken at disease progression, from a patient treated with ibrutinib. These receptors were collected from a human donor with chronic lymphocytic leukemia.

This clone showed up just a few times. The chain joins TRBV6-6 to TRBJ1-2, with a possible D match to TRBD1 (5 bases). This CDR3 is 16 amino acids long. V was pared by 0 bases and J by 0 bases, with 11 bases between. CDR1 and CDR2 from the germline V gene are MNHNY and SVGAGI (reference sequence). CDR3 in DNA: TGTGCCAGCAGTTACTCTGGGGCGAGAGCTAACTATGGCTACACCTTC. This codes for CASSYSGARANYGYTF.

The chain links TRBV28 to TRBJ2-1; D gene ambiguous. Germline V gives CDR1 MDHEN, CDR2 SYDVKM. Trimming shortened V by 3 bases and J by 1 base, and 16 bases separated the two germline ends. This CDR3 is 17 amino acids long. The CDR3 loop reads CASSFSLDFPSYNEQFF. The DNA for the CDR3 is TGTGCCAGCAGTTTTAGTCTTGACTTCCCATCCTACAATGAGCAGTTCTTC.

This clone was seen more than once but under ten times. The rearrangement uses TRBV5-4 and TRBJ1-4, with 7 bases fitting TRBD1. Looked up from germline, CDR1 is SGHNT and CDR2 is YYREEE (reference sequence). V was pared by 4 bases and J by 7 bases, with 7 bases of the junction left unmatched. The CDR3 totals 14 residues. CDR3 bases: TGTGCCAGCAGCCAGACAGGGTTGGCTGAAAAACTGTTTTTT. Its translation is CASSQTGLAEKLFF.

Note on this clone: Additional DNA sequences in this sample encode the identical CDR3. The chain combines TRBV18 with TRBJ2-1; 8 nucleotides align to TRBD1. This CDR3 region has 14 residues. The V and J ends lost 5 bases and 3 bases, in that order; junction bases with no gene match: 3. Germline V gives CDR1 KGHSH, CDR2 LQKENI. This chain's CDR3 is CASSRDRSYNEQFF. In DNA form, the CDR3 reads TGTGCCAGCTCAAGGGACAGGAGCTACAATGAGCAGTTCTTC.

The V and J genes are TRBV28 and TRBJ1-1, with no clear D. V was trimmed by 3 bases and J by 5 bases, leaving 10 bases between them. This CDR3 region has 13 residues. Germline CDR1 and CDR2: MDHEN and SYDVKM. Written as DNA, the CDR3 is TGTGCCAGCAGTTTCTACCTTGGGACTGAAGCTTTCTTT. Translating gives CASSFYLGTEAFF. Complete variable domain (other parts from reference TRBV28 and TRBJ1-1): DVKVTQSSRYLVKRTGEKVFLECVQDMDHENMFWYRQDPGLGLRLIYFSYDVKMKEKGDIPEGYSVSREKKERFSLILESASTNQTSMYLCASSFYLGTEAFFGQGTRLTVV.

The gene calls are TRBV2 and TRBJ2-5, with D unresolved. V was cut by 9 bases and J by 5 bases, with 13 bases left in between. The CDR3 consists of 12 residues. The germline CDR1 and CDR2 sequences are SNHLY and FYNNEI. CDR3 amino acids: CASLDLAETQYF. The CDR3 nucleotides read TGTGCCAGTTTAGATCTCGCCGAGACCCAGTACTTC.

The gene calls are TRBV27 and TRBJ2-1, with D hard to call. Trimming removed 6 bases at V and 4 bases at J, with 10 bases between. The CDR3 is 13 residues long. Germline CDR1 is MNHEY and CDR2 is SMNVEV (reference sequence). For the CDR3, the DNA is TGTGCCAGCAGCCATACAGAATACAATGAGCAGTTCTTC. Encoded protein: CASSHTEYNEQFF.

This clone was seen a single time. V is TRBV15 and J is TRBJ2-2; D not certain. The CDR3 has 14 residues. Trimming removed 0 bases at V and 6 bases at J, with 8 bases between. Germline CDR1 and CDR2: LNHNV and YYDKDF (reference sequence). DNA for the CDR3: TGTGCCACCAGCAGAGATGGGGTCGCCGGGGAGCTGTTTTTT. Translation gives CATSRDGVAGELFF.

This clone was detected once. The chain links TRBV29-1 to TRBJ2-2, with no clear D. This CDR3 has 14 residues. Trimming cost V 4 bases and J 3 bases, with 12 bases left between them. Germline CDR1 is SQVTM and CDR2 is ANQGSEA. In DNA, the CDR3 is TGCAGCGTTGGATTCGGGCTGTACACCGGGGAGCTGTTTTTT. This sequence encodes CSVGFGLYTGELFF.

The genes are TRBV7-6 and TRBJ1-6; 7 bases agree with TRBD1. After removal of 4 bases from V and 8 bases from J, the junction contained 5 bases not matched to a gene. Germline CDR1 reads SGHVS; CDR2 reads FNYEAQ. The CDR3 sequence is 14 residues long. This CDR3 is CASSSLTGDSPLHF. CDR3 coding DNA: TGTGCCAGCAGCTCCCTCACAGGGGATTCACCCCTCCACTTT.

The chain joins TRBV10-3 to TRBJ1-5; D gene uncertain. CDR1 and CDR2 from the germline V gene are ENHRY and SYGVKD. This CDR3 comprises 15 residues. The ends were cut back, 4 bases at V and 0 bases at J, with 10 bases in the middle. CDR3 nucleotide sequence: TGTGCCATCAGTGGTGGAGTGGATAGCAATCAGCCCCAGCATTTT. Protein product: CAISGGVDSNQPQHF.

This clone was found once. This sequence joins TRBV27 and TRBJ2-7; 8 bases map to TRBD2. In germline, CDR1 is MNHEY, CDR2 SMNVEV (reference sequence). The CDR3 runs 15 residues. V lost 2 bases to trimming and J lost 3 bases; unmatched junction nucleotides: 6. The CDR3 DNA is TGTGCCAGCAGTTTAAACGGGGGGGGATACTACGAGCAGTACTTC. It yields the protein CASSLNGGGYYEQYF.

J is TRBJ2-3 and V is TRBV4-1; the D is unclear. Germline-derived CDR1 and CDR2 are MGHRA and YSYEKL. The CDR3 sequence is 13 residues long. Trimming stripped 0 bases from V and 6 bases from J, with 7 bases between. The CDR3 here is CASSQDIVDTQYF. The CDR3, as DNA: TGCGCCAGCAGCCAAGATATCGTGGATACGCAGTATTTT.